A selection of T cell receptor beta chains follows, all from one sample in a study of neurological immune-mediated disorders. TCRdb redid the calling of the 5' RACE reads with MiXCR, one entry per CDR3 protein. The table includes under 100,000 distinct CDR3 sequences, approximately 4.6% detected once. Sequencing input: PBMCs. The source of these receptors is a woman aged 55-75 years with multiple sclerosis. The CDR3 runs from the conserved cysteine through the conserved F or W. Each record gives: V gene, D gene, clone size, J gene, CDR3 DNA, CDR3 protein. The D gene is left open where the match is weak. Clone size, where shown, is once, few, many, or a class for clones that have expanded.

TRBV5-6	.	many	TRBJ2-5	TGTGCCAGCAGCCGACCGGAGGGAATACAAGAGACCCAGTACTTC	CASSRPEGIQETQYF
TRBV6-2/TRBV6-3	.	many	TRBJ1-3	TGTGCCAGCAGTGCTATCAGCTCTGGAAACACCATATATTTT	CASSAISSGNTIYF
TRBV12-3/TRBV12-4	TRBD2	many	TRBJ2-3	TGTGCCAGCAGCGTCGGCGGGGGGCCCACAGATACGCAGTATTTT	CASSVGGGPTDTQYF
TRBV11-2	.	many	TRBJ2-7	TGTGCCAGCAGCGTACAAGGGGGCCGGACTAGGTACGAGCAGTACTTC	CASSVQGGRTRYEQYF
TRBV6-5	.	many	TRBJ2-3	TGTGCCAGCAGTTACTCGGCGGGGTACACAGATACGCAGTATTTT	CASSYSAGYTDTQYF
TRBV15	.	many	TRBJ2-7	TGTGCCACCAGCAGAGTGAGGGACACCTCCTACGAGCAGTACTTC	CATSRVRDTSYEQYF
TRBV5-1	TRBD1	many	TRBJ1-4	TGCGCCAGCAGCTTGGAGACAGGGGAGCAACGACAACTGTTTTTT	CASSLETGEQRQLFF
TRBV7-9	.	.	TRBJ2-4	TGTGCCAACAGCCCTCGCCCCAACAACTCCAAAAACATTCAGTACTTC	CANSPRPNNSKNIQYF
TRBV5-1	.	many	TRBJ1-5	TGCGCCAGCAGCTTGTCGGGGGCCGGGCAGCCCCAGCATTTT	CASSLSGAGQPQHF
TRBV5-5	TRBD1	many	TRBJ1-6	TGTGCCAGCAGCTTGCCCGGACAGGATAATTCACCCCTCCACTTT	CASSLPGQDNSPLHF
TRBV2	.	many	TRBJ1-3	TGTGCCAGCAGTGACGGCAGGGTGTCTGCTGGAAACACCATATATTTT	CASSDGRVSAGNTIYF
TRBV5-1	TRBD1	many	TRBJ2-2	TGCGCCGGAGGGACAGGCCAGCTGCTCGGGGAGCTGTTTTTT	CAGGTGQLLGELFF
TRBV5-1	TRBD2	many	TRBJ2-7	TGCGCCAGCAGTCAAAAAGGGACTAGCGGCTACGAGCAGTACTTC	CASSQKGTSGYEQYF
TRBV5-1	.	.	TRBJ2-3	TGCGCCAGCAGCTTGGGGGGCCCCTCCCAAGATACGCAGTATTTT	CASSLGGPSQDTQYF
TRBV12-3/TRBV12-4	.	many	TRBJ1-2	TGTGCCAGCAGCGAATACCCCCTTAGTACCAACTATGGCTACACCTTC	CASSEYPLSTNYGYTF
TRBV20-1	TRBD2	many	TRBJ2-3	TGCAGTGCTGACCGCGCCGGGACTAGCCCCACAGATACGCAGTATTTT	CSADRAGTSPTDTQYF
TRBV12-3/TRBV12-4	.	few	TRBJ2-1	TGTGCCAGCAGTTTCACTATCGGTGCAGGTCCCTACAATGAGCAGTTCTTC	CASSFTIGAGPYNEQFF
TRBV20-1	.	many	TRBJ2-7	TGCAGTGCTTCACGGACTAACAATTACGAGCAGTACTTC	CSASRTNNYEQYF
TRBV20-1	.	many	TRBJ1-1	TGCAGTGCTCAACGTACAGGGTCAGGGACTGAAGCTTTCTTT	CSAQRTGSGTEAFF
TRBV28	.	many	TRBJ2-3	TGTGCCAGCAGTTTTACAGGACGGGGAGATACGCAGTATTTT	CASSFTGRGDTQYF
TRBV20-1	TRBD1	many	TRBJ1-1	TGCAGTGCTAGCGGGACAGGGCGAGGGGACACTGAAGCTTTCTTT	CSASGTGRGDTEAFF
TRBV28	.	many	TRBJ1-3	TGTGCCAGCAGTCGTCCCCAACGGGGAAACACCATATATTTT	CASSRPQRGNTIYF
TRBV29-1	TRBD1	many	TRBJ2-4	TGCAGCGCGGGACAGGGGGCCGAAAACATTCAGTACTTC	CSAGQGAENIQYF
TRBV4-1	.	many	TRBJ2-1	TGCGCCAGCAGCCAGGGGGCTTCCTACAATGAGCAGTTCTTC	CASSQGASYNEQFF
TRBV29-1	.	many	TRBJ1-3	TGCAGCGTTGCCGTGGGGGGTTCTGGAAACACCATATATTTT	CSVAVGGSGNTIYF
TRBV5-1	TRBD1	many	TRBJ1-2	TGCGCCAGCAGCTTGTCGACAGGGCTCTATGGCTACACCTTC	CASSLSTGLYGYTF
TRBV5-1	.	.	TRBJ1-1	TGCGCCAGCATCCCTCCTACGGGTAACACTGAAGCTTTCTTT	CASIPPTGNTEAFF
TRBV20-1	.	many	TRBJ1-5	TGCAGTGCCCAACCGGGGATAAATGACAATCAGCCCCAGCATTTT	CSAQPGINDNQPQHF
TRBV28	TRBD1	many	TRBJ2-7	TGTGCCAGCAGTCACCGGGACAGGGGGTACGAGCAGTACTTC	CASSHRDRGYEQYF
TRBV20-1	.	many	TRBJ2-4	TGCAGTGCTAGACAGGGTTCGGAAAACATTCAGTACTTC	CSARQGSENIQYF
TRBV3-1	.	many	TRBJ2-2	TGTGCCAGCAGCCAAGGGGCACCATCACCCGCCGGGGAGCTGTTTTTT	CASSQGAPSPAGELFF
TRBV20-1	.	many	TRBJ1-1	TGCAGTGCTAGAGAGACACCCTCAGGGCTGGGGGCTTTCTTT	CSARETPSGLGAFF
TRBV5-1	TRBD1	many	TRBJ1-4	TGCGCCAGCAGCTTGGTTGGGACAGGGGCTGAAAAACTGTTTTTT	CASSLVGTGAEKLFF
TRBV18	.	few	TRBJ2-1	TGTGCCAGCTCACCTACCTGGGGGGACAATGAGCAGTTCTTC	CASSPTWGDNEQFF
TRBV27	.	many	TRBJ1-5	TGTGCCAGCAGTCCCCTACAAGGGAATCAGCCCCAGCATTTT	CASSPLQGNQPQHF
TRBV3-1	.	many	TRBJ1-4	TGTGCCAGCAGCCAAGGCCAGGGTGGAGAAAAACTGTTTTTT	CASSQGQGGEKLFF
TRBV20-1	.	many	TRBJ1-5	TGCAGTGCTAGGGGTCGACGGGGCAATCAGCCCCAGCATTTT	CSARGRRGNQPQHF
TRBV20-1	TRBD1	many	TRBJ2-1	TGCAGTGCTAGACTCCGGGACAGGGAATACAATGAGCAGTTCTTC	CSARLRDREYNEQFF
TRBV12-2	.	.	TRBJ1-4	TGTGCAAGTCCCTTAAGAGTGCCCAGTACTAATAATGAAAAACTGTTTTTT	CASPLRVPSTNNEKLFF
TRBV20-1	.	many	TRBJ2-1	TGCAGTGCTAGAGGCCTCCGGGGGAGCTCCTACAATGAGCAGTTCTTC	CSARGLRGSSYNEQFF
TRBV10-2	.	many	TRBJ1-1	TGCGCCAGCAGGAGGGAGGTTGGGAGGGAAGCTTTCTTT	CASRREVGREAFF
TRBV7-2	.	many	TRBJ2-5	TGTGCCAGCAGCTTAACTAGTACCCAGTACTTC	CASSLTSTQYF